Reported below is one T cell receptor (beta chain). These data belong to a study of blood T cell repertoires in COVID-19. The overall study: T cells, B-cell-depleted T cells, or PBMCs provided the cDNA or gDNA that served as material.

Original handling: Counts of nucleated cells, estimated from reference gene primer amplification, were obtained. Profiling relied on immunoSEQ multiplex PCR, and the TCRdb table lists in-frame clones only, not all of them. For V, J and clone size, that table is used; D and trimming come from the DNA. Among 200,000 to 250,000 clones listed, roughly nine tenths were seen once. This CDR3 region has 16 residues. Germline CDR1 is KGHSH and CDR2 is LQKENI. V gave up 4 bases and J gave up 2 bases; unmatched junction bases: 8. The chain has TRBV18 and TRBJ1-3; TRBD1 aligns across 7 bases. The sequenced sample consisted of peripheral blood. The source of this sequence is a woman aged 45-60 years with acute or convalescent COVID-19. The CDR3 sequence: CASSLNEQGTGNTIYF. CDR3 in DNA: TGTGCCAGCTCACTGAACGAACAGGGGACTGGAAACACCATATATTTT.